What follows are 21 T cell receptor beta chains derived from one specimen sequenced in a study of blood T cell repertoires in COVID-19. Assay: immunoSEQ multiplex PCR; the TCRdb copy retains only in-frame clones and omits some. Of under 85,000 clones listed, approximately 80% were seen once; the top ten hold 6.5% to 7.5%. The specimen was peripheral blood. The receptor source for this set is a man aged 25 to 40 with COVID-19, enrolled during active disease.

This sequence joins TRBV28 and TRBJ1-1; D may be TRBD1 (5 bases). CDR1 and CDR2 (germline): MDHEN, SYDVKM. The length of the CDR3 is 15 residues. V lost 6 bases and J lost 5, with 19 bases in between. Here the CDR3 reads CASRSAVGAKTEAFF. The DNA for the CDR3 is TGTGCCAGCAGGTCGGCCGTTGGGGCTAAAACTGAAGCTTTCTTT.

The gene calls are TRBV9 and TRBJ2-3; 9 bases map to TRBD1. There are 18 residues in the CDR3. V gave up 3 bases and J gave up 0 bases; unmatched junction bases: 11. The V gene's germline CDR1 is SGDLS and CDR2 YYNGEE. In DNA, the CDR3 is TGTGCCAGCAGCGCAAGGACAGGGGCCTCCTCTAGCACAGATACGCAGTATTTT. Translated: CASSARTGASSSTDTQYF. The full variable domain, its missing parts supplied by reference TRBV9 and TRBJ2-3, is DSGVTQTPKHLITATGQRVTLRCSPRSGDLSVYWYQQSLDQGLQFLIQYYNGEERAKGNILERFSAQQFPDLHSELNLSSLELGDSALYFCASSARTGASSSTDTQYFGPGTRLTVL.

This chain connects TRBV2 to TRBJ2-7, with D tentatively TRBD2 (6 bases). Germline V CDR1 and CDR2: SNHLY, FYNNEI. Trimming removed 4 bases at V and 5 bases at J, with 15 bases between. CDR3 length: 14 amino acids. CDR3 amino acids: CASSVDAGWDEQYF. In nucleotides, the CDR3 is TGTGCCAGCAGTGTGGATGCGGGGTGGGACGAGCAGTACTTC.

CDR3 DNA sequence: TGTGCCAGCGGGTCGCCACGATCGGGGAGTTCACCCCTCCACTTT. It codes for CASGSPRSGSSPLHF. The chain combines TRBV6-5 with TRBJ1-6; no definite D call. Trimming pared 8 bases from V and 9 bases from J, leaving 20 bases between. This CDR3 spans 15 amino acids. In germline, CDR1 is MNHEY, CDR2 SVGAGI.

V usage is TRBV7-6 and J usage is TRBJ2-3, with D possibly matching TRBD2 (6 bases). The CDR3 has 13 residues. CDR1 and CDR2 (germline): SGHVS, FNYEAQ. The V gene lost 0 bases and the J gene lost 5 bases, with 6 bases spanning the gap. The CDR3 nucleotides read TGTGCCAGCAGCTTAGCGCGGGGAGATACGCAGTATTTT. Translating gives CASSLARGDTQYF.

The chain has TRBV11-2 and TRBJ1-1, with unresolved D. Germline values: CDR1 SGHAT, CDR2 FQNNGV. There are 12 residues in the CDR3. V gave up 4 bases and J gave up 5 bases, with 8 bases separating them. The CDR3, as DNA: TGTGCCAGCAGCTCGACGGGAACTGAAGCTTTCTTT. This encodes CASSSTGTEAFF.

The chain carries TRBV5-4 and TRBJ2-1, with TRBD2 identical over 9 bases. This CDR3 has 14 amino acids. CDR1 SGHNT and CDR2 YYREEE come from the germline V gene (reference sequence). The V gene end was trimmed by 1 base and the J gene end by 4 bases; junction bases not matched to a gene: 0. The CDR3 spells CASSLTSGYNEQFF. CDR3 in DNA: TGTGCCAGCAGCTTGACTAGCGGGTACAATGAGCAGTTCTTC.

This clone showed up just once. This chain links TRBV10-3 with TRBJ1-4, with a tentative D call TRBD1 (6 bases). V lost 9 bases and J 8 bases, leaving 13 bases between the germline ends. Per germline, CDR1 ENHRY and CDR2 SYGVKD. This CDR3 contains 12 residues. DNA for the CDR3: TGTGCCATTAATGCGGGGGGCGAAAAACTGTTTTTT. This sequence encodes CAINAGGEKLFF.

The chain uses TRBV10-3 and TRBJ2-1, with D possibly TRBD1 on 6 matching bases. CDR1 and CDR2 from the germline V gene are ENHRY and SYGVKD. V lost 0 bases and J lost 2, with 11 bases in between. The CDR3 covers 16 residues. The CDR3 region is CAISESRGKAYNEQFF. The CDR3 coding sequence is TGTGCCATCAGTGAGTCAAGGGGGAAGGCCTACAATGAGCAGTTCTTC.

The chain recombines TRBV19 with TRBJ2-5; 12 nucleotides align to TRBD1. Germline loops: CDR1 LNHDA, CDR2 SQIVND (reference sequence). Trimming cost V 3 bases and J 7 bases; bases outside gene matches: 3. The CDR3 extends over 14 amino acids. CDR3 DNA: TGTGCCAGTAGTATGGGACAGGGGGCAGGGACCCAGTACTTC. It translates to CASSMGQGAGTQYF. Drawing the rest from reference TRBV19 and TRBJ2-5, the complete variable domain is DGGITQSPKYLFRKEGQNVTLSCEQNLNHDAMYWYRQDPGQGLRLIYYSQIVNDFQKGDIAEGYSVSREKKESFPLTVTSAQKNPTAFYLCASSMGQGAGTQYFGPGTRLLVL.

V is TRBV27 and J is TRBJ2-2, with D possibly matching TRBD1 (6 bases). The CDR3 runs 15 residues. V was clipped by 5 bases and J by 2 bases, with 12 bases between them. Per germline, CDR1 MNHEY and CDR2 SMNVEV (reference sequence). CDR3 coding DNA: TGTGCCAGCAGTACAGGGTACTCAAACACCGGGGAGCTGTTTTTT. Protein: CASSTGYSNTGELFF.

The chain joins TRBV30 to TRBJ1-5, with 7 bases fitting TRBD1. Unmatched junction bases numbered 7, after V lost 5 bases and J lost 0 bases. The length of the CDR3 is 15 residues. The V gene's germline CDR1 is GTSNPN and CDR2 SVGIG (reference sequence). CDR3 sequence (DNA): TGTGCCTGGGGCCCCGGGACAGCTAGCAATCAGCCCCAGCATTTT. Translated, it gives CAWGPGTASNQPQHF.

The chain couples TRBV5-1 to TRBJ1-1; D remains ambiguous. With 0 bases removed from V and 2 bases from J, the gap between germline ends came to 11 bases. CDR1 and CDR2 from the germline V gene are SGHRS and YFSETQ. CDR3 length equals 15 residues. Here the CDR3 DNA reads TGCGCCAGCAGCTTGGTCTATCGCGGCAACACTGAAGCTTTCTTT. Encoded protein: CASSLVYRGNTEAFF.

The V gene is TRBV5-8, the J gene TRBJ2-7; weak D call: TRBD1 (6 bases). The germline gives CDR1 SGHTS, CDR2 YDEGEE. V lost 2 bases and J lost 12, with 15 bases in between. CDR3 length: 12 residues. The CDR3 is CASSFPPGVLYF. Written as DNA, the CDR3 is TGTGCCAGCAGCTTCCCCCCAGGGGTTCTGTACTTC. The full variable domain, its missing parts supplied by reference TRBV5-8 and TRBJ2-7, is EAGVTQSPTHLIKTRGQQATLRCSPISGHTSVYWYQQALGLGLQFLLWYDEGEERNRGNFPPRFSGRQFPNYSSELNVNALELEDSALYLCASSFPPGVLYFGPGTRLTVT.

The chain joins TRBV6-1 to TRBJ2-3; D gene unclear. Germline lookup yields CDR1 MNHNS and CDR2 SASEGT. The CDR3 totals 15 residues. V was trimmed by 1 base and J by 1 base, leaving 9 bases between them. Here the CDR3 DNA reads TGTGCCAGCAGTGAAGAAGGCGGTCGCACAGATACGCAGTATTTT. This codes for CASSEEGGRTDTQYF.

The chain combines TRBV7-2 with TRBJ2-4, with 11 bases lining up with TRBD2. V lost 5 bases, J lost 2 bases, and 5 bases stayed unmatched. Germline assignment: CDR1 SGHTA and CDR2 FQGNSA. The CDR3 is 16 amino acids. CDR3 nucleotide sequence: TGTGCCAGCAGCACGACTAGCGGGATACCCAAAAACATTCAGTACTTC. Protein sequence: CASSTTSGIPKNIQYF.

In its sample, this clone was seen a few times. This chain connects TRBV7-8 to TRBJ2-7; 7 bases align to TRBD1. Germline CDR1 SGHVS, CDR2 FQNEAQ. Trimming took 8 bases from V and 0 from J; bases not matched to a gene: 7. The CDR3 has 14 residues. In nucleotides, the CDR3 is TGTGCCAGCCAGAAGGGGGACAGCTCCTACGAGCAGTACTTC. Its translation is CASQKGDSSYEQYF.

The V gene is TRBV18, the J gene TRBJ1-5, with 7 bases matching TRBD1. The V and J ends lost 3 bases and 7 bases, in that order; junction bases with no gene match: 3. The V gene's germline CDR1 is KGHSH and CDR2 LQKENI. The CDR3 consists of 13 residues. CDR3 bases: TGTGCCAGCTCACCGACCAGGGGGCAGCCCCAGCATTTT. Amino acids: CASSPTRGQPQHF.

The chain uses TRBV5-1 and TRBJ2-3, with TRBD2 matching 10 bases. The germline V gene has CDR1 SGHRS and CDR2 YFSETQ. V dropped 4 bases and J dropped 4; count of bases not matched to a gene: 6. This CDR3 comprises 15 residues. DNA for the CDR3: TGCGCCAGCAGCCTGGGACTAGCGCGAGCAGATACGCAGTATTTT. It encodes CASSLGLARADTQYF.

This rearrangement joins TRBV30 to TRBJ1-5; D gene unclear. The CDR3 is 14 residues long. The V end lost 0 bases, the J end lost 5 bases, and 11 bases lay between the germline ends. Germline CDR1 reads GTSNPN; CDR2 reads SVGIG (reference sequence). The CDR3 DNA reads TGTGCCTGGAGTGTACGTAGAGGGTATCAGCCCCAGCATTTT. Amino acids: CAWSVRRGYQPQHF.

This chain connects TRBV12-2 to TRBJ2-2; the D call of TRBD2 is as the table states it, not checked on the DNA. TRBV12-2 has pseudogene status. The CDR3 is 19 residues long. The CDR3: CASRLALAGGHRNTGELFF. CDR3 DNA: TGTGCAAGTCGCTTAGCCCTAGCGGGAGGGCATCGGAACACCGGGGAGCTGTTTTTT.